This TCR beta chain was profiled in a study of blood T cell repertoires in COVID-19 (dated by TCRdb to 2020 to 2021). For context, the study as a whole: Collaborator samples came from the United States, Italy and Spain and covered acute and convalescent phases of COVID-19. The repertoires were released in a freely available public database meant as a resource for research on the immune response to SARS-CoV-2. The material from the prospective study consisted of cDNA or gDNA derived from T cells, B-cell-depleted T cells, or PBMCs. The sample metadata nearly always contained a de-identified subject ID, COVID-19 status, age in years and sex. The samples were drawn from the first 160 participants of the ongoing ImmuneRACE study and from under 1,500 subjects provided by 6 global collaborators. Subjects who had been exposed to COVID-19, were actively infected with it, or had recovered from it provided the deeply sampled blood TCRbeta repertoires that made up the dataset. Where available, HLA class I and class II types were taken from metadata supplied by the sample provider and were not determined by assay-based typing. Summary of the overall study and its limitations: How much clinical and demographic metadata was included differed by source and by participant, and the metadata was provided uncurated.

Details on this clone: Its antigen has not been determined. No clone much larger than this one lies a single base away; base qualities are absent.

TCRbeta CDR3 regions were amplified from genomic DNA using the immunoSEQ Assay, a bias-controlled multiplex PCR. The original pipeline was this. Within the assay, amplification of reference gene primers was used to estimate how many nucleated cells each sample contained. To quantify the absolute abundance of each unique TCRbeta CDR3 rearrangement, sequence reads were collapsed and filtered. For each sample, productive Simpson clonality was calculated as the square root of Simpson's diversity index over productive rearrangements. This is the immuneACCESS table as TCRdb keeps it, with only in-frame sequences that have V and J called. A part of the clones is gone; compared with another copy, unresolved V genes explain less than half, and the rest is unexplained. From that table come the V and J calls and clone size; the DNA was used to work out D and trimming. For this sample there are 120,000 to 150,000 clones; about 85% appear just once. The ten top clones hold roughly 2.9% of the sample.

Collaborating institutions collected whole blood in K2EDTA tubes following their own protocols. Collaborator samples were shipped for TCRbeta analysis as frozen whole blood, isolated PBMCs, or DNA extracted from either sample type. What was sequenced was peripheral blood. This clonotype was sampled from a woman aged 40 to 55 with active or convalescent COVID-19.

The DNA reads as follows: TGTGCCAGCAGTTACGGCCAGGTTAATCAGCCCCAGCATTTT. This codes for CASSYGQVNQPQHF. The chain links TRBV6-5 with TRBJ1-5, with the D gene too uncertain to name. Between the V and J ends, shortened by 2 bases and 4 bases respectively, the junction contains 9 bases. From the cysteine through the phenylalanine, the CDR3 covers 14 amino acids. The sequence is cut down to CDR3 DNA, 42 bases in frame from base 1. CDR1 is given as MNHEY and CDR2 as SVGAGI, both from the germline V gene.